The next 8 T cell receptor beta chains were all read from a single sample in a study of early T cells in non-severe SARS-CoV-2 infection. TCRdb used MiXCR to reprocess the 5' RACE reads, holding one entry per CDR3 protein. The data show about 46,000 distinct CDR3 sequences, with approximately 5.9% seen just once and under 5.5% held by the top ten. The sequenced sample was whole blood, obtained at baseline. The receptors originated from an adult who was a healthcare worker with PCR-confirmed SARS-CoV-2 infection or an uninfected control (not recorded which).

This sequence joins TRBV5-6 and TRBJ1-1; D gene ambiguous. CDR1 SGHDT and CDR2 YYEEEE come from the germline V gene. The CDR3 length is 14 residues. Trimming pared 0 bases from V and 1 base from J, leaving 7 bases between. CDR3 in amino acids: CASSLVHRNTEAFF. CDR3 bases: TGTGCCAGCAGCTTGGTACACCGGAACACTGAAGCTTTCTTT. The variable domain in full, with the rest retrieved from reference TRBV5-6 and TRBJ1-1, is DAGVTQSPTHLIKTRGQQVTLRCSPKSGHDTVSWYQQALGQGPQFIFQYYEEEERQRGNFPDRFSGHQFPNYSSELNVNALLLGDSALYLCASSLVHRNTEAFFGQGTRLTVV.

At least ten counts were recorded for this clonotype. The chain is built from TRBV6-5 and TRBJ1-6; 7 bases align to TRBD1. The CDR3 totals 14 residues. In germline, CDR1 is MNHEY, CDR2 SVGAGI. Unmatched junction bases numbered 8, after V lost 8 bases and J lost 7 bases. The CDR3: CASGPTGWNSPLHF. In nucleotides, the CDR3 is TGTGCCAGCGGCCCGACAGGGTGGAATTCACCCCTCCACTTT.

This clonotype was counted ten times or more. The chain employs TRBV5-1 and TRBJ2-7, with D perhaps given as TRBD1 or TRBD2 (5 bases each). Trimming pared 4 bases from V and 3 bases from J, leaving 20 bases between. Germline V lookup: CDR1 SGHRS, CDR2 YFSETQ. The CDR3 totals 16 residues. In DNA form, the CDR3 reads TGCGCCAGCAGCACCGAACCGGGGCTCGGCTACTACGAGCAGTACTTC. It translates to CASSTEPGLGYYEQYF.

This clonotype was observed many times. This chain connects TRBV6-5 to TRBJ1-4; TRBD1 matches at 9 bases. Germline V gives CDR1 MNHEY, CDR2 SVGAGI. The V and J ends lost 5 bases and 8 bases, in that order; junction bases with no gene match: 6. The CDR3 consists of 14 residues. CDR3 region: CASSRGQGAEKLFF. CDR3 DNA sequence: TGTGCCAGCAGTCGGGGACAGGGCGCGGAAAAACTGTTTTTT.

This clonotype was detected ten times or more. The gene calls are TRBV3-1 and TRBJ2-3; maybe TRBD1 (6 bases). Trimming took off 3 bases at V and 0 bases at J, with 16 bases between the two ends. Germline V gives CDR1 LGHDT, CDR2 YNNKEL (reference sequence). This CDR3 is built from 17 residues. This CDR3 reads CASSHLESQGSTDTQYF. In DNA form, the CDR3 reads TGTGCCAGCAGCCACCTCGAGAGCCAGGGGAGCACAGATACGCAGTATTTT.

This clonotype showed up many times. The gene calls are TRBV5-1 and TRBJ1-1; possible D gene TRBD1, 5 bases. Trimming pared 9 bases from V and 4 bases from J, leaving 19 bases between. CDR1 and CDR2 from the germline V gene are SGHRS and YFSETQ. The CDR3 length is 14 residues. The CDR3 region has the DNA TGCGCCAACTCGTGCAGGGTTTGCCTCACTGAAGCTTTCTTT. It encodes CANSCRVCLTEAFF. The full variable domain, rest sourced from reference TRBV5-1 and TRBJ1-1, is KAGVTQTPRYLIKTRGQQVTLSCSPISGHRSVSWYQQTPGQGLQFLFEYFSETQRNKGNFPGRFSGRQFSNSRSEMNVSTLELGDSALYLCANSCRVCLTEAFFGQGTRLTVV.

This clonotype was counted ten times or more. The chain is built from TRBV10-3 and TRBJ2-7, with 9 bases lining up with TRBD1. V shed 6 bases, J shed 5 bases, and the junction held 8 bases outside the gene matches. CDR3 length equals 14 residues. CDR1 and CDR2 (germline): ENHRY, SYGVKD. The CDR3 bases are TGTGCCATCAGCAGGACAGGGGTTATCAACGAGCAGTACTTC. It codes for CAISRTGVINEQYF.

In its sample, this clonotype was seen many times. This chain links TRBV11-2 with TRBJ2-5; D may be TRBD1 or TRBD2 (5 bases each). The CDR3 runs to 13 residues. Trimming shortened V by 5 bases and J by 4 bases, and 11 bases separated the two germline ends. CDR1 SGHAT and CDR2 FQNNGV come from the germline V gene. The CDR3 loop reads CASSLRDLETQYF. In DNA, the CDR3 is TGTGCCAGCAGCCTAAGGGACCTAGAGACCCAGTACTTC. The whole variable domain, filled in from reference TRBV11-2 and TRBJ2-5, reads EAGVAQSPRYKIIEKRQSVAFWCNPISGHATLYWYQQILGQGPKLLIQFQNNGVVDDSQLPKDRFSAERLKGVDSTLKIQPAKLEDSAVYLCASSLRDLETQYFGPGTRLLVL.